The 17 T cell receptor beta chains below were found in one sample sequenced in a study of multiple sclerosis patients with progressive multifocal leukoencephalopathy. Time point: five to six months of natalizumab therapy. Method: immunoSEQ multiplex PCR; TCRdb's copy keeps in-frame clones and lacks some. This table holds 25,000 to 35,000 clones, roughly nine tenths found once. The material sequenced was PBMCs, taken from a patient treated with natalizumab. These receptor sequences come from a human donor with multiple sclerosis.

The V and J genes are TRBV28 and TRBJ1-3; no clear D gene. Trimming removed 8 bases from V and 7 bases from J, with 15 bases in between. Germline V CDR1 and CDR2: MDHEN, SYDVKM. The CDR3 has 13 residues. CDR3 DNA: TGTGCCAGCTATTCTGGGCGGAGGAACACCATATATTTT. Amino acid sequence: CASYSGRRNTIYF.

CDR3 loop: CASSLPGPVLYNEQFF. The CDR3 coding sequence is TGTGCCAGCTCACTGCCGGGACCCGTGCTGTACAATGAGCAGTTCTTC. The chain carries TRBV18 and TRBJ2-1; D could derive from TRBD1 or TRBD2 (5 bases each). The CDR3 totals 16 residues. The ends were cut back, 4 bases at V and 4 bases at J, with 17 bases in the middle. The germline CDR1 and CDR2 sequences are KGHSH and LQKENI.

The chain carries TRBV30 and TRBJ2-3; D unresolved. The CDR3 is 10 amino acids. Deletions cut 8 bases from V and 1 base from J, with 4 bases between. CDR1 is GTSNPN and CDR2 is SVGIG in the germline V gene (reference sequence). The CDR3 DNA sequence: TGTGCCGGGGGCACAGATACGCAGTATTTT. Translation: CAGGTDTQYF.

The rearrangement uses TRBV9 and TRBJ1-1, with 7 bases that match TRBD1. This CDR3 is built from 15 residues. CDR1 and CDR2 from the germline V gene are SGDLS and YYNGEE. Trimming cost V 4 bases and J 4 bases; bases outside gene matches: 10. Written as DNA, the CDR3 is TGTGCCAGCAGCCCTCAGGGGGAAGGGGGCACTGAAGCTTTCTTT. Translated, it gives CASSPQGEGGTEAFF.

The CDR3 sequence is CASSPDREYNSPLHF. The CDR3 DNA reads as TGTGCCAGCAGTCCGGACAGGGAATATAATTCACCCCTCCACTTT. The rearrangement uses TRBV28 and TRBJ1-6; TRBD1 matches at 8 bases. The germline V gene encodes CDR1 MDHEN and CDR2 SYDVKM. This CDR3 spans 15 amino acids. Trimming at V came to 5 bases and at J to 4 bases, leaving 4 bases not matched to a gene.

The chain links TRBV9 to TRBJ2-2, with no clear D. The CDR3 is 17 amino acids. Trimming took off 2 bases at V and 0 bases at J, with 14 bases between the two ends. Germline CDR1 and CDR2: SGDLS and YYNGEE. This CDR3 reads CASSVSIGIPNTGELFF. CDR3 DNA: TGTGCCAGCAGCGTGAGTATAGGAATCCCGAACACCGGGGAGCTGTTTTTT.

The J gene is TRBJ2-5, the V gene TRBV20-1; D not resolved. Germline CDR1 reads DFQATT; CDR2 reads SNEGSKA (reference sequence). Trimming removed 5 bases at V and 4 bases at J, with 5 bases between. This CDR3 spans 10 amino acids. This CDR3 is CSAQRETQYF. The CDR3 DNA reads TGCAGTGCTCAGAGAGAGACCCAGTACTTC.

The chain's CDR3 is CASRWGSHSNQPQHF. The CDR3 coding sequence is TGTGCCAGTCGTTGGGGGTCACATAGCAATCAGCCCCAGCATTTT. The chain has TRBV19 and TRBJ1-5, with D perhaps matching TRBD1 (5 bases). V was clipped by 8 bases and J by 0 bases, with 14 bases between them. Germline V gene lookup returns CDR1 LNHDA and CDR2 SQIVND (reference sequence). The CDR3 consists of 15 residues.

V usage is TRBV4-3 and J usage is TRBJ2-1; 12 bases align to TRBD2. Germline V gives CDR1 LGHNA, CDR2 YSLEER. With V trimmed by 1 base and J by 7 bases, 5 bases remained unmatched. The CDR3 contains 16 residues. CDR3 protein: CASSQAPSGRGNEQFF. CDR3 coding DNA: TGCGCCAGCAGCCAAGCACCTAGCGGGAGGGGGAATGAGCAGTTCTTC.

The chain is built from TRBV6-1 and TRBJ1-5, with D uncertain. Per germline, CDR1 MNHNS and CDR2 SASEGT. V shed 5 bases and J shed 4 bases, with 15 bases lying between them. The CDR3 runs 15 residues. DNA for the CDR3: TGTGCCAGCAGTCCGGATCGAGGGAAAAATCAGCCCCAGCATTTT. Residues: CASSPDRGKNQPQHF.

The chain recombines TRBV15 with TRBJ1-5, with no clear D. This CDR3 comprises 13 residues. With 1 base removed from V and 5 bases from J, the gap between germline ends came to 6 bases. Per germline, CDR1 LNHNV and CDR2 YYDKDF (reference sequence). In DNA form, the CDR3 reads TGTGCCACCAGCAGAGCAGACGATCAGCCCCAGCATTTT. It is translated as CATSRADDQPQHF.

The chain has TRBV7-8 and TRBJ2-7; D unclear. Looked up from germline, CDR1 is SGHVS and CDR2 is FQNEAQ. Trimming cost V 0 bases and J 2 bases, with 5 bases left between them. This CDR3 has 13 amino acids. This chain's CDR3 is CASSLAPAYEQYF. In DNA form, the CDR3 reads TGTGCCAGCAGCTTAGCGCCGGCCTACGAGCAGTACTTC.

The rearrangement uses TRBV28 and TRBJ2-2; 7 nucleotides match TRBD1. The CDR3 is 16 amino acids. CDR1 and CDR2 from the germline V gene are MDHEN and SYDVKM. V lost 5 bases, J lost 2 bases, and 8 bases stayed unmatched. CDR3 sequence: CASSLRQGLNTGELFF. The CDR3 region has the DNA TGTGCCAGCAGTCTCCGACAGGGCCTAAACACCGGGGAGCTGTTTTTT.

Here the CDR3 reads CASTISSGNLLSYEQYF. CDR3 nucleotide sequence: TGTGCCAGCACCATATCTAGCGGGAATCTGTTATCATACGAGCAGTACTTC. This sequence joins TRBV11-2 and TRBJ2-7; 9 bases align to TRBD2. CDR1 is SGHAT, CDR2 FQNNGV, per germline. V trimming: 7 bases; J trimming: 4 bases; junction bases outside the gene matches: 17. The CDR3 loop spans 17 amino acids.

This clone has more than one count but fewer than ten. This chain uses TRBV19 with TRBJ2-7; possible D gene TRBD1, 5 bases. Trimming took 1 base from V and 2 from J, leaving 9 bases between them. The CDR3 has 14 amino acids. Germline CDR1 reads LNHDA; CDR2 reads SQIVND (reference sequence). Here the CDR3 reads CASSIAGAAYEQYF. The CDR3 DNA sequence: TGTGCCAGTAGTATAGCTGGGGCTGCCTACGAGCAGTACTTC.

The chain combines TRBV7-2 with TRBJ2-1; 7 bases are a match to TRBD2. CDR1 SGHTA and CDR2 FQGNSA come from the germline V gene. V was pared by 2 bases and J by 4 bases, with 14 bases of the junction left unmatched. The CDR3 sequence is 18 residues long. DNA of the CDR3: TGTGCCAGCAGCTTAATTAAGGGCGGGAGTATTCCTTACAATGAGCAGTTCTTC. Its translation: CASSLIKGGSIPYNEQFF.

V is TRBV9 and J is TRBJ2-2; 9 bases align to TRBD1. CDR1 SGDLS and CDR2 YYNGEE come from the germline V gene. V lost 0 bases to trimming and J lost 8 bases; unmatched junction nucleotides: 2. The CDR3 covers 14 residues. Here the CDR3 DNA reads TGTGCCAGCAGCGTAGGGACAGGGGAAGGGGAGCTGTTTTTT. The encoded protein is CASSVGTGEGELFF.